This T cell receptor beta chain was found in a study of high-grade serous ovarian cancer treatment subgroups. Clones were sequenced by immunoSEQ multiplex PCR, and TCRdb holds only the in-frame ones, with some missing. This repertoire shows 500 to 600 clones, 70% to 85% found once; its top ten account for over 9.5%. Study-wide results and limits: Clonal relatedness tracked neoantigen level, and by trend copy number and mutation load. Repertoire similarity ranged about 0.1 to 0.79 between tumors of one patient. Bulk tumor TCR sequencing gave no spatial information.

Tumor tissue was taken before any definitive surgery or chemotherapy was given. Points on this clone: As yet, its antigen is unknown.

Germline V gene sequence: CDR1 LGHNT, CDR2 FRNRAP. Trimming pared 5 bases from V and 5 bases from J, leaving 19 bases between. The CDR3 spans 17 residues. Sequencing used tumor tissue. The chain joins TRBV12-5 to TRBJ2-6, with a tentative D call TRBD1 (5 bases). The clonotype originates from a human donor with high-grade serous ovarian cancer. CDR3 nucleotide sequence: TGTGCTAGTGGTGTACATGCAGGACAAAGTCGGGCCAACGTCCTGACTTTC. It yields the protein CASGVHAGQSRANVLTF. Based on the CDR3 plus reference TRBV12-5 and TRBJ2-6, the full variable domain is DARVTQTPRHKVTEMGQEVTMRCQPILGHNTVFWYRQTMMQGLELLAYFRNRAPLDDSGMPKDRFSAEMPDATLATLKIQPSEPRDSAVYFCASGVHAGQSRANVLTFGAGSRLTVL.